This TCR beta chain was recorded in a study of T cells in Graves' hyperthyroidism and ophthalmopathy. Patients aged 18 to 65 had newly diagnosed hyperthyroidism lasting under 2 months. The study excluded patients with uncontrolled infection, other autoimmune disease, pregnancy or lactation. Study observations and caveats: Most expanded thyroid clonotypes above 0.001 also appeared in blood.

This clonotype has a handful of counts. The antigen is not known. The CDR3 regions of TCR beta were amplified from RNA transcripts. A first-round RT-PCR of the TCR CDR3 used the HTBI primer set. TCRdb processed the multiplex PCR reads anew with MiXCR; each CDR3 protein has one entry. The table has roughly 700,000 distinct CDR3 sequences, 12% to 15% seen once. The sample was blood. The receptor's source is a woman younger than 35 with Graves' hyperthyroidism.

CDR3 coding DNA: TGTGCCAGCAGTACAACCTGGAGCGGGAGGGGGTACAATGAGCAGTTCTTC. Protein: CASSTTWSGRGYNEQFF. The chain is built from TRBV28 and TRBJ2-1; TRBD2 aligns across 10 bases. Germline CDR1 is MDHEN and CDR2 is SYDVKM. The CDR3 loop spans 17 amino acids. V gave up 5 bases and J gave up 4 bases; unmatched junction bases: 11.